Shown below are 20 T cell receptor beta chains from a single sample sequenced in a study of CD8+CD57+ T cells in acquired aplastic anemia. The TCR beta profiling, which covered VDJ combination and CDR3 sequence, was carried out using genomic DNA as the template. TCRdb called the reads again in MiXCR, with one record for every CDR3 protein. This sample yields hundreds of thousands of distinct CDR3 sequences, of which approximately 70% are seen a single time; under 4.5% belongs to the top ten. Input material: sorted CD4+, CD8+, or CD8+CD57+ T cells (not recorded which) from PBMCs. The receptors stem from a human donor in good health, serving as a control.

The chain joins TRBV11-2 to TRBJ2-3; 11 bases are a match to TRBD2. V lost 0 bases and J lost 1; bases outside the gene matches: 9. Germline CDR1 SGHAT, CDR2 FQNNGV. This CDR3 is 19 amino acids long. CDR3: CASSLDAQGLADRTDTQYF. CDR3 in DNA: TGTGCCAGCAGCTTAGATGCCCAGGGACTAGCGGACCGCACAGATACGCAGTATTTT.

The count of this clonotype is one. A much bigger clone sits one base away, suggesting this may be a read error. The V call is TRBV5-6, the J call TRBJ2-3; possibly TRBD1 for D (6 bases). The CDR3 consists of 16 residues. The germline V gene has CDR1 SGHDT and CDR2 YYEEEE. CDR3 DNA sequence: TGTGCCAACAGCTCCTTTAGGGGGAGTAGCACAGATACGCAGTATTTT. Translating gives CANSSFRGSSTDTQYF.

J is TRBJ1-4 and V is TRBV12-3 or TRBV12-4, with TRBD1 identical over 8 bases. The CDR3 is made up of 14 amino acids. V was clipped by 5 bases and J by 8 bases; unmatched bases: 7. CDR3 coding DNA: TGTGCCAGCAGTGGAACAGGGGGTTACGAAAAACTGTTTTTT. This translates into CASSGTGGYEKLFF.

This chain connects TRBV20-1 to TRBJ2-5; no clear D gene. V was trimmed by 3 bases and J by 3 bases, leaving 8 bases between them. Per the germline V gene, CDR1 is DFQATT and CDR2 is SNEGSKA (reference sequence). This CDR3 is 12 amino acids long. The CDR3 loop reads CSASKGKETQYF. DNA of the CDR3: TGCAGTGCTAGTAAAGGAAAAGAGACCCAGTACTTC.

The chain is built from TRBV10-3 and TRBJ2-3; the D gene is possibly TRBD2 (6 bases). This CDR3 has 14 amino acids. V lost 8 bases to trimming and J lost 2 bases, with 14 bases between them. Germline assignment: CDR1 ENHRY and CDR2 SYGVKD. The CDR3 here is CAISLVADTDTQYF. CDR3 coding DNA: TGTGCCATCTCCTTGGTAGCGGACACAGATACGCAGTATTTT.

Only one count was recorded for this clonotype. The rearrangement links TRBV7-6 to TRBJ2-5, with D tentatively TRBD1 or TRBD2 (5 bases each). This CDR3 spans 14 amino acids. Deletions cut 5 bases from V and 2 bases from J, with 12 bases between. The germline gives CDR1 SGHVS, CDR2 FNYEAQ. For the CDR3, the DNA is TGTGCCAGCAGCCCACGGGACGGGCAAGAGACCCAGTACTTC. This sequence encodes CASSPRDGQETQYF.

The chain employs TRBV9 and TRBJ2-5, with TRBD1 as a possible D gene (7 bases). The CDR3 loop spans 17 amino acids. Between the trimmed V and J ends, which lost 3 bases and 0 bases, there was a span of 18 bases. CDR1 SGDLS and CDR2 YYNGEE come from the germline V gene. The CDR3 region has the DNA TGTGCCAGCAGCGAGGGGAGGAGACAGGGATACCAAGAGACCCAGTACTTC. Translation gives CASSEGRRQGYQETQYF.

This clonotype has a count of ten or more. The chain employs TRBV5-4 and TRBJ2-1; D ambiguous. The CDR3 runs 15 residues. Trimming removed 5 bases at V and 2 bases at J, with 14 bases between. Germline lookup yields CDR1 SGHNT and CDR2 YYREEE (reference sequence). The CDR3 DNA reads TGTGCCAGCAGTCTCGCAGGCGGCGCCTACAATGAGCAGTTCTTC. This translates into CASSLAGGAYNEQFF.

This clonotype came up many times. The rearrangement joins TRBV10-1 to TRBJ1-5; a possible D gene is TRBD1 (5 bases). V was trimmed by 8 bases and J by 2 bases, leaving 19 bases between them. Germline V CDR1 and CDR2: WNHNN, SYGVQD (reference sequence). This CDR3 is built from 16 residues. The CDR3 loop is CASVGGARERNQPQHF. As DNA, the CDR3 is TGCGCCAGCGTCGGAGGGGCCCGGGAACGCAATCAGCCCCAGCATTTT.

The chain combines TRBV5-6 with TRBJ2-7; D tentatively reads TRBD1 or TRBD2 (6 bases each). Germline V gives CDR1 SGHDT, CDR2 YYEEEE. Trimming shortened V by 4 bases and J by 7 bases, and 12 bases separated the two germline ends. The CDR3 loop spans 12 amino acids. In nucleotides, the CDR3 is TGTGCCAGCAGCCTGAGGGGGAGGGAGCAGTACTTC. The encoded protein is CASSLRGREQYF.

V gene TRBV9 combines with J gene TRBJ2-5; maybe TRBD1 (6 bases). This CDR3 spans 15 amino acids. The ends were cut back, 4 bases at V and 2 bases at J, with 15 bases in the middle. Germline assignment: CDR1 SGDLS and CDR2 YYNGEE. CDR3 in amino acids: CASSPHSDRQETQYF. CDR3 in DNA: TGTGCCAGCAGCCCCCATTCCGACAGGCAAGAGACCCAGTACTTC.

The rearrangement uses TRBV29-1 and TRBJ2-7; no reliable D call. In germline, CDR1 is SQVTM, CDR2 ANQGSEA. V was trimmed by 3 bases and J by 6 bases, leaving 9 bases between them. CDR3 length equals 11 residues. Written as DNA, the CDR3 is TGCAGCGTTGAGACCGTCAGCGAGCAGTACTTC. Its translation is CSVETVSEQYF.

Of note for this clonotype: Since the CDR3 does not end with the conserved phenylalanine or tryptophan, this likely comes from a read error. Because the CDR3's place on the DNA is in doubt, the DNA is left out and the CDR3 is given as listed by TCRdb. V gene TRBV2 combines with J gene TRBJ2-5; whether TRBD1, the table's D call, matches the DNA was not checked. The CDR3 has 16 residues if both end residues are counted. Germline CDR1 SNHLY, CDR2 FYNNEI. The CDR3 protein is CASTRQDEQYYGPGTS.

The J gene is TRBJ1-2, the V gene TRBV24-1; D not resolved. The CDR3 has 11 amino acids. Germline-derived CDR1 and CDR2 are KGHDR and SFDVKD. Trimming removed 5 bases at V and 0 bases at J, with 0 bases between. The DNA for the CDR3 is TGTGCCACCAGTGCTAACTATGGCTACACCTTC. This encodes CATSANYGYTF.

Remarks on this clonotype: At one of its ends the junction is not consistent with the germline gene, which may arise from a read error. The chain is built from TRBV12-3 or TRBV12-4 and TRBJ2-7; unclear D gene. This CDR3 spans 12 amino acids. In DNA form, the CDR3 reads TGCGCCAGCAGGTACACGACAAACGAGCAGTACTTC. Its protein is CASRYTTNEQYF.

This clonotype has ten or more counts. The chain carries TRBV11-2 and TRBJ2-1; TRBD1 or TRBD2 may be the D gene (7 bases each). CDR1 and CDR2 from the germline V gene are SGHAT and FQNNGV. This CDR3 has 17 residues. V was pared by 5 bases and J by 4 bases, with 21 bases between. This chain's CDR3 is CASSPRGGLGNYNEQFF. In DNA form, the CDR3 reads TGTGCCAGCAGCCCCAGGGGGGGTTTGGGAAATTACAATGAGCAGTTCTTC.

Concerning this clonotype itself: Germline is not matched at one junction end, which may reflect a read error. V and J are TRBV2 and TRBJ2-7; either TRBD1 or TRBD2 may supply D (5 bases each). Germline lookup yields CDR1 SNHLY and CDR2 FYNNEI. The CDR3 runs 15 residues. The CDR3 region is CASSASAGADQHQYF. Written as DNA, the CDR3 is TGTGCCAGCAGTGCTTCGGCCGGGGCGGATCAGCACCAGTACTTT.

This sequence joins TRBV20-1 and TRBJ2-3; unclear D gene. The CDR3 runs 14 residues. V dropped 3 bases and J dropped 7 bases, with 17 bases sitting between them. CDR1 DFQATT and CDR2 SNEGSKA come from the germline V gene (reference sequence). The chain's CDR3 is CSASPDGRPNTQYF. CDR3 bases: TGCAGTGCTAGTCCCGACGGACGCCCTAATACGCAGTATTTT.

At least ten counts were recorded for this clonotype. The J gene is TRBJ2-7, the V gene TRBV27; maybe TRBD2 (7 bases). CDR1 and CDR2 from the germline V gene are MNHEY and SMNVEV (reference sequence). Trimming stripped 2 bases from V and 8 bases from J, with 19 bases between. CDR3 length: 15 residues. The CDR3 sequence is CASSLAAGARGKQYF. The DNA of the CDR3 is TGTGCCAGCAGTTTAGCTGCGGGGGCGCGGGGGAAGCAGTACTTC.

This clonotype was detected ten times or more. V gene TRBV5-5 combines with J gene TRBJ1-4; no reliable D call. V gave up 1 base and J gave up 4 bases, with 14 bases separating them. The length of the CDR3 is 16 residues. The germline CDR1 and CDR2 sequences are SGHKS and YYEKEE (reference sequence). The CDR3, as DNA: TGTGCCAGCAGCTTGTTTGGTGGGGTGGTTAATGAAAAACTGTTTTTT. It encodes CASSLFGGVVNEKLFF.